This TCR beta chain was captured by sequencing in a study of long-term antiretroviral therapy in people with HIV. The CDR3 has 13 amino acids. CDR1 is SQVTM and CDR2 is ANQGSEA in the germline V gene. V gave up 5 bases and J gave up 9 bases, with 20 bases separating them. This clone was found once. The run of the v3.0 immunoSEQ assay was at survey level. The method was immunoSEQ multiplex PCR; TCRdb's version includes in-frame clones alone and lacks a portion of them. The table shows fewer than 25,000 clones, with around 81% occurring only once. The receptor comes from a man under 40 with HIV. The chain couples TRBV29-1 to TRBJ2-7; D possibly uses TRBD1 or TRBD2 (5 bases each). Specimen: unsorted PBMCs, collected 1.5 years after starting antiretroviral therapy. The CDR3 bases are TGCAGCGTTTATCGGGGACCAAACGGGGTGCAGTACTTC. Its protein is CSVYRGPNGVQYF.